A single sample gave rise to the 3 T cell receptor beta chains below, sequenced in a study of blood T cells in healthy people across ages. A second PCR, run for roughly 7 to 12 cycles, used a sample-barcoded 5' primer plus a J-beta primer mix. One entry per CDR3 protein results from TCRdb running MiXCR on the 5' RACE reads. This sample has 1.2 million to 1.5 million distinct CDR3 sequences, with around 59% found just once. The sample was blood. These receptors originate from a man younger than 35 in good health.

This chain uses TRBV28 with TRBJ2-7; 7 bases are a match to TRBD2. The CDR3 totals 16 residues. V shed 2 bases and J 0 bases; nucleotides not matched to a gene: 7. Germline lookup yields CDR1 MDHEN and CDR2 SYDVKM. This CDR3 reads CASSLTPRLASYEQYF. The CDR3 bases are TGTGCCAGCAGTTTAACCCCCCGACTAGCCTCCTACGAGCAGTACTTC.

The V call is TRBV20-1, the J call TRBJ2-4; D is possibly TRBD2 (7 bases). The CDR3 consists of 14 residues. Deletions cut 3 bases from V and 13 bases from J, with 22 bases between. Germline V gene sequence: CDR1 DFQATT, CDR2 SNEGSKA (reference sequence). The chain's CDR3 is CSASQDGGDNEQYF. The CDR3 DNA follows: TGCAGTGCTAGTCAGGATGGGGGGGACAATGAGCAGTACTTC.

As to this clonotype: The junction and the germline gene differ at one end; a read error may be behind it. The CDR3 nucleotides read TGCAGCGTTTCAACGCACCGAAGGCCCGACATTCGGTACTTC. This codes for CSVSTHRRPDIRYF. The chain recombines TRBV29-1 with TRBJ2-4; no firm D call. The CDR3 contains 14 residues. In germline, CDR1 is SQVTM, CDR2 ANQGSEA.